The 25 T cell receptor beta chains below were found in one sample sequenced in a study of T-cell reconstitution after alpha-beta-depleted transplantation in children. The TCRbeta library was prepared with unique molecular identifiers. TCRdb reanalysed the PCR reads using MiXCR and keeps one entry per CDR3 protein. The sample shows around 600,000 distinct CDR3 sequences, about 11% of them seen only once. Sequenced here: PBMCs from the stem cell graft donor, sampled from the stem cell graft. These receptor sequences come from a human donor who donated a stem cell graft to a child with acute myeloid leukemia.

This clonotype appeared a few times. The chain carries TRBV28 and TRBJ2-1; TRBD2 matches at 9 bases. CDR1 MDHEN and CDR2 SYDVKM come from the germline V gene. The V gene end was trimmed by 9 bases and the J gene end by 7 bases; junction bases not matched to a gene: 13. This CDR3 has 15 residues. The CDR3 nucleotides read TGTGCCAGTGCGCCCGGGACTAGCAAAAGGAATGAGCAGTTCTTC. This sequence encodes CASAPGTSKRNEQFF.

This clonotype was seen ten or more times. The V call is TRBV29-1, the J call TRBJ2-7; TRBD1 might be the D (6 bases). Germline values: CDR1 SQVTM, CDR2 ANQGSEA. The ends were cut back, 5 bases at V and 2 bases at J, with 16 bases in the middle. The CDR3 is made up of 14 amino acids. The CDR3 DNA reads TGCAGCGTTAGACCCGGGACACGGACCTACGAGCAGTACTTC. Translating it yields CSVRPGTRTYEQYF.

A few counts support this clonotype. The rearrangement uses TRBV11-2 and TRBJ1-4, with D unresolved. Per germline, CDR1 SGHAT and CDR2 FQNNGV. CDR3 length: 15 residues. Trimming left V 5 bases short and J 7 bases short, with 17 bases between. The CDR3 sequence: CASSLLGSGIEKLFF. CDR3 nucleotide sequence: TGTGCCAGCAGCCTCCTGGGGAGCGGAATTGAAAAACTGTTTTTT. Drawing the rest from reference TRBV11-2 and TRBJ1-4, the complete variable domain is EAGVAQSPRYKIIEKRQSVAFWCNPISGHATLYWYQQILGQGPKLLIQFQNNGVVDDSQLPKDRFSAERLKGVDSTLKIQPAKLEDSAVYLCASSLLGSGIEKLFFGSGTQLSVL.

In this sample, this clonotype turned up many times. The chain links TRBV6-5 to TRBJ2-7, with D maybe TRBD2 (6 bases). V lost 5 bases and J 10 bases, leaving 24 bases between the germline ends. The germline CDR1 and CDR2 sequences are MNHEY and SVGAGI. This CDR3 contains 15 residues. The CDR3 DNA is TGTGCCAGCAGTCGAGAATGGACGGTGGGGGGAAACCAGTACTTC. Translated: CASSREWTVGGNQYF.

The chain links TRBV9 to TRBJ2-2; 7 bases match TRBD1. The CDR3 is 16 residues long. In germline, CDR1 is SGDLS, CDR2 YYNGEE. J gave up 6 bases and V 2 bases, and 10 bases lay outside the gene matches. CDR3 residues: CASSVPRGSTPGELFF. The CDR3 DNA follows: TGTGCCAGCAGCGTTCCCAGGGGGTCAACCCCCGGGGAGCTGTTTTTT.

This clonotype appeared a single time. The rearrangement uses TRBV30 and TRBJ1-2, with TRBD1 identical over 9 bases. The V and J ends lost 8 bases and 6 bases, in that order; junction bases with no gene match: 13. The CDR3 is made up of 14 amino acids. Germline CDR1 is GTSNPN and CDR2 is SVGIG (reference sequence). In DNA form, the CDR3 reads TGTGCCGGGACCGAGGACAGGGGCCGGGATGGCTACACCTTC. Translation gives CAGTEDRGRDGYTF.

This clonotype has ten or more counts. The CDR3 spells CSARIQHSEQYF. The CDR3 DNA is TGCAGTGCTAGAATCCAGCATTCCGAGCAGTACTTC. The chain combines TRBV20-1 with TRBJ2-7; no clear D. V was cut by 2 bases and J by 6 bases, with 11 bases left in between. The CDR3 runs 12 residues. Germline values: CDR1 DFQATT, CDR2 SNEGSKA (reference sequence).

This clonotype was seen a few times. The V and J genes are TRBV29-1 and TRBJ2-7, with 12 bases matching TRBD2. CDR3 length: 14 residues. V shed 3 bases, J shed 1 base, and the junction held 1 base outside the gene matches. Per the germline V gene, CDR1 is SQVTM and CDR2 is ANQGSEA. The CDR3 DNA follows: TGCAGCGTTGACGGACTAGCGGGGTCCTACGAGCAGTACTTC. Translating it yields CSVDGLAGSYEQYF.

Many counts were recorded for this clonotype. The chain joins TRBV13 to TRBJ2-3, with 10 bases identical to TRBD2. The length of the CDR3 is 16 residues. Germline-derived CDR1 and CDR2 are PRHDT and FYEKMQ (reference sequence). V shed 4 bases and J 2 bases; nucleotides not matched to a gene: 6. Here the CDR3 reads CASSYGLAEHTDTQYF. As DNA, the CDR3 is TGTGCCAGCAGCTACGGACTAGCGGAGCACACAGATACGCAGTATTTT.

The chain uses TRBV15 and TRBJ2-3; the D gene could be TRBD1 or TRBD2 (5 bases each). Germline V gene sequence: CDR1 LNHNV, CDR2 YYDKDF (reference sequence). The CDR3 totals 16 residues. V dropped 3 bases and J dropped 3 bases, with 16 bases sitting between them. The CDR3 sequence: CATSRIGTPNTDTQYF. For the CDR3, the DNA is TGTGCCACCAGCAGGATTGGGACGCCGAATACAGATACGCAGTATTTT.

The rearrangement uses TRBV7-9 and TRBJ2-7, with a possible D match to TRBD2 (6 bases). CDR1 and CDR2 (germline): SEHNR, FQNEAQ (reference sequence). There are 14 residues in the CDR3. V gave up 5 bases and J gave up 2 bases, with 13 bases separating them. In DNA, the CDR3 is TGTGCCAGCAGCCCCAGGTCGGGGGCCTACGAGCAGTACTTC. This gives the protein CASSPRSGAYEQYF.

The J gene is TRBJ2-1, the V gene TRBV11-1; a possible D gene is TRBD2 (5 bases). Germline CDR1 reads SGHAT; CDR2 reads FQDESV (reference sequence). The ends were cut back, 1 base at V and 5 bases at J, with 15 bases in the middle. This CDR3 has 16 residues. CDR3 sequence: CASSLDGSYQNNEQFF. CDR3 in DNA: TGTGCCAGCAGCTTAGATGGGAGTTACCAGAACAATGAGCAGTTCTTC.

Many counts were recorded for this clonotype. The CDR3 bases are TGTGCCATCAGTGGACTGGAGACCGGGGAGCTGTTTTTT. Translation: CAISGLETGELFF. The chain recombines TRBV10-3 with TRBJ2-2; D remains ambiguous. The CDR3 runs to 13 residues. CDR1 and CDR2 from the germline V gene are ENHRY and SYGVKD. V lost 4 bases to trimming and J lost 5 bases, with 8 bases between them.

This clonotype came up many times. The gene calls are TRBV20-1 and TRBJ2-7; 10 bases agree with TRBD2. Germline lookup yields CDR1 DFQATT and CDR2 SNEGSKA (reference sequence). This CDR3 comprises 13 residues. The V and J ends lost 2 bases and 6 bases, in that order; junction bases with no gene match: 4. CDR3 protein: CSARLAGVVEQYF. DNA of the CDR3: TGCAGTGCTAGACTAGCGGGAGTAGTCGAGCAGTACTTC.

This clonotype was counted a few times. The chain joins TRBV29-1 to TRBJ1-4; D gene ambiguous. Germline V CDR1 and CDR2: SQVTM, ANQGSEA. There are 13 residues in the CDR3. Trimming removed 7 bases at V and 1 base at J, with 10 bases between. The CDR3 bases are TGCAGCGCTCACCGGGAAACTAATGAAAAACTGTTTTTT. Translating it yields CSAHRETNEKLFF. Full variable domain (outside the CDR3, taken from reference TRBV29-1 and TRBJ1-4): SAVISQKPSRDICQRGTSLTIQCQVDSQVTMMFWYRQQPGQSLTLIATANQGSEATYESGFVIDKFPISRPNLTFSTLTVSNMSPEDSSIYLCSAHRETNEKLFFGSGTQLSVL.

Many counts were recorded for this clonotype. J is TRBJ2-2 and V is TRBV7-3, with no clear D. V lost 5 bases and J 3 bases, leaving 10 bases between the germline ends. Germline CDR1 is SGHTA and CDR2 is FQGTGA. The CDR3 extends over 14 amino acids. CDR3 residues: CASSPTWYTGELFF. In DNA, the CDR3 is TGTGCCAGCAGCCCTACTTGGTACACCGGGGAGCTGTTTTTT.

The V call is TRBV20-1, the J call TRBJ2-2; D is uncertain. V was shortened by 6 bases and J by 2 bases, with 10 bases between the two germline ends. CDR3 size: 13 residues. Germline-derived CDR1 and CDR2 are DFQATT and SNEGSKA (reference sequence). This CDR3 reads CSALRVNTGELFF. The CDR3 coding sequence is TGCAGTGCCCTCCGGGTCAACACCGGGGAGCTGTTTTTT.

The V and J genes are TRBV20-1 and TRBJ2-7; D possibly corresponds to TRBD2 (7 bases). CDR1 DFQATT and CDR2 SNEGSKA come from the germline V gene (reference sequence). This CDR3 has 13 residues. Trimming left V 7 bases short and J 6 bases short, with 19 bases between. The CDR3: CSVGGAGGGEQYF. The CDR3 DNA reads TGCAGTGTGGGGGGGGCCGGGGGCGGCGAGCAGTACTTC.

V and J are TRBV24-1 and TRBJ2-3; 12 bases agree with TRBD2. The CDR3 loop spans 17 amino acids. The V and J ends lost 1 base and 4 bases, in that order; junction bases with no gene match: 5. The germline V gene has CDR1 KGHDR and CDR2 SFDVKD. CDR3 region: CATSDLDRLAGADTQYF. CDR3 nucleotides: TGTGCCACCAGTGATTTAGATCGACTAGCGGGAGCAGATACGCAGTATTTT.

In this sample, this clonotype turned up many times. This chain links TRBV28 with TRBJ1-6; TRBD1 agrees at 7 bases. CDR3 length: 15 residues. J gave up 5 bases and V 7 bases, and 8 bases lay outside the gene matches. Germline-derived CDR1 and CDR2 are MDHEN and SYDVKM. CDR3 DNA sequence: TGTGCCAGCAAAGGAGGGGGCCTAGATAATTCACCCCTCCACTTT. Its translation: CASKGGGLDNSPLHF.

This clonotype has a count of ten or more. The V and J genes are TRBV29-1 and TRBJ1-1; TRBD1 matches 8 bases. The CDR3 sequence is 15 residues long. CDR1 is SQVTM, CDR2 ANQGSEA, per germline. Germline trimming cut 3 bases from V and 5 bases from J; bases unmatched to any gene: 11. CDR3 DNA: TGCAGCGTTGAGACACTCCGGACAGGGCATACTGAAGCTTTCTTT. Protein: CSVETLRTGHTEAFF. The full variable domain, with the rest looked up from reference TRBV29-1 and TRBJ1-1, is SAVISQKPSRDICQRGTSLTIQCQVDSQVTMMFWYRQQPGQSLTLIATANQGSEATYESGFVIDKFPISRPNLTFSTLTVSNMSPEDSSIYLCSVETLRTGHTEAFFGQGTRLTVV.

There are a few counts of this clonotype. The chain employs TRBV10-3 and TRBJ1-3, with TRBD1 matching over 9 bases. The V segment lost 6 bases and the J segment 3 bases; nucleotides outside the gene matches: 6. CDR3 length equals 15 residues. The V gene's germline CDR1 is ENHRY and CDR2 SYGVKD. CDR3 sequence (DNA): TGTGCCATCAGGATACAGGGGGCCGGTGGAAACACCATATATTTT. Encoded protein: CAIRIQGAGGNTIYF.

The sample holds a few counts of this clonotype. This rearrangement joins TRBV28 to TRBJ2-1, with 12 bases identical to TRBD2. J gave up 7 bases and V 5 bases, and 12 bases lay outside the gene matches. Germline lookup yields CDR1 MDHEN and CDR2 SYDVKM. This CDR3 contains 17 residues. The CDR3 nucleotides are TGTGCCAGCAGTCCTCTACTAGCGGGAGGAGGTGCAAATGAGCAGTTCTTC. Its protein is CASSPLLAGGGANEQFF. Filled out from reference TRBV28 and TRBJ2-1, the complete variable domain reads DVKVTQSSRYLVKRTGEKVFLECVQDMDHENMFWYRQDPGLGLRLIYFSYDVKMKEKGDIPEGYSVSREKKERFSLILESASTNQTSMYLCASSPLLAGGGANEQFFGPGTRLTVL.

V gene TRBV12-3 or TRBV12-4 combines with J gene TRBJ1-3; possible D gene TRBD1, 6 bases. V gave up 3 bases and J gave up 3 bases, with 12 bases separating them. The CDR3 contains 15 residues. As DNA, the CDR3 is TGTGCCAGCAGTTTTAGGGGGGGCATTGGAAACACCATATATTTT. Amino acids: CASSFRGGIGNTIYF.

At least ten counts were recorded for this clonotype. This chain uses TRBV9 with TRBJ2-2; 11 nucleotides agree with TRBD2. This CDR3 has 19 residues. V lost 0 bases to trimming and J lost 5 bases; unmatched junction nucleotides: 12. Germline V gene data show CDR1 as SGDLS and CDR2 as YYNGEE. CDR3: CASSVGVTSGTRGTGELFF. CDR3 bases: TGTGCCAGCAGCGTAGGAGTGACTAGCGGGACAAGGGGGACCGGGGAGCTGTTTTTT. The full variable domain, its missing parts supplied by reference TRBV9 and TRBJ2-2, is DSGVTQTPKHLITATGQRVTLRCSPRSGDLSVYWYQQSLDQGLQFLIQYYNGEERAKGNILERFSAQQFPDLHSELNLSSLELGDSALYFCASSVGVTSGTRGTGELFFGEGSRLTVL.